Listed here is a single T cell receptor (beta chain). Original processing notes: From reference gene primer amplification, estimates of nucleated cell counts were derived. Assay: immunoSEQ multiplex PCR; the TCRdb copy retains only in-frame clones and omits some. That table is the source of V, J and clone size, and D and trimming were worked out from the DNA. The repertoire holds about 240,000 clones, with approximately 80% as singletons. CDR3 length: 13 amino acids. The V gene lost 9 bases and the J gene lost 0 bases, with 11 bases spanning the gap. The V gene's germline CDR1 is ENHRY and CDR2 SYGVKD. This sample is drawn from a study of blood T cell repertoires in COVID-19. In the study overall: PBMCs, B-cell-depleted T cells, or T cells were the source of the cDNA or gDNA that made up the material.

The chain joins TRBV10-3 to TRBJ1-1, with D perhaps TRBD1 (6 bases). The TCR comes from a woman between 65 and 79 years old with acute or convalescent COVID-19. Material for sequencing was peripheral blood. CDR3 sequence (DNA): TGTGCCATGGCAGGGGATTTGAACACTGAAGCTTTCTTT. Translating it yields CAMAGDLNTEAFF.